This T cell receptor (beta chain) was identified during a study of post-analysis software for immune sequencing data. This clonotype turned up a few times. Prepared TCR beta cDNA libraries contained unique molecular identifiers. The yield from roughly 1 to 10 million T cells was roughly 500,000 cDNA molecules in total. TCRdb re-called the PCR reads through MiXCR, storing one row per CDR3 protein. The table shows 450,000 to 700,000 distinct CDR3 sequences, with 44% occurring only once. The sequence was obtained from a girl aged 10-17 years with multiple sclerosis. Material for sequencing was blood.

For the CDR3, the DNA is TGCGCCAGCAGCTTGGGGAGCTATACGCAGTATTTT. This sequence encodes CASSLGSYTQYF. This chain uses TRBV5-1 with TRBJ2-3; D gene ambiguous. The CDR3 length is 12 residues. CDR1 and CDR2 (germline): SGHRS, YFSETQ. The V end lost 0 bases, the J end lost 7 bases, and 6 bases lay between the germline ends. Using reference TRBV5-1 and TRBJ2-3 for the parts outside the CDR3, the full variable domain is KAGVTQTPRYLIKTRGQQVTLSCSPISGHRSVSWYQQTPGQGLQFLFEYFSETQRNKGNFPGRFSGRQFSNSRSEMNVSTLELGDSALYLCASSLGSYTQYFGPGTRLTVL.